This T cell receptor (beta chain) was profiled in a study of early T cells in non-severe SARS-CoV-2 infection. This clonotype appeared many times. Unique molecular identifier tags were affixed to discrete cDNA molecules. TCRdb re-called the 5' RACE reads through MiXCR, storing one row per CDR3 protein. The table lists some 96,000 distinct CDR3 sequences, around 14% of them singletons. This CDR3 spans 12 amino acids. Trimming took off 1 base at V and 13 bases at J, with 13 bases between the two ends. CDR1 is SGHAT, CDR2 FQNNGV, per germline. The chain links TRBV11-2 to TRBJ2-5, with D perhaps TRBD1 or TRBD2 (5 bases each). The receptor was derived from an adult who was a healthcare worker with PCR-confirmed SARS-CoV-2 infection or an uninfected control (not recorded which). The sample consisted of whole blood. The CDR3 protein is CASSLGVRGRYF. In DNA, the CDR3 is TGTGCCAGCAGCTTAGGGGTCCGGGGCCGGTACTTC.